The 29 T cell receptor beta chains listed next were all sequenced from one sample in a study of blood T cell repertoires in COVID-19. The data were produced by immunoSEQ multiplex PCR, yet TCRdb's version contains in-frame clones alone and is incomplete. The sample records 200,000 to 250,000 clones, 70% to 85% being singletons. The sequenced sample was PBMCs or T cells enriched from blood (not recorded which). Receptors originate from a middle-aged man who had recovered from COVID-19.

The V call is TRBV30, the J call TRBJ2-1; 11 bases are a match to TRBD2. Germline assignment: CDR1 GTSNPN and CDR2 SVGIG (reference sequence). Losses at the gene ends were 4 bases for V and 7 bases for J; bases not matched to a gene: 6. There are 14 residues in the CDR3. CDR3 amino acids: CAWTLAGGVNEQFF. In DNA form, the CDR3 reads TGTGCCTGGACCCTAGCGGGGGGCGTGAATGAGCAGTTCTTC.

The chain recombines TRBV7-2 with TRBJ1-5; no definite D call. CDR1 is SGHTA and CDR2 is FQGNSA in the germline V gene. This CDR3 has 15 residues. V was trimmed by 1 base and J by 3 bases, leaving 10 bases between them. CDR3 sequence reads: CASSLEAQYNQPQHF. CDR3 bases: TGTGCCAGCAGCTTAGAGGCACAGTACAATCAGCCCCAGCATTTT.

The chain couples TRBV4-2 to TRBJ2-3, with 10 bases matching TRBD2. The V gene's germline CDR1 is LGHNA and CDR2 YNFKEQ. CDR3 length: 14 residues. After removal of 6 bases from V and 4 bases from J, the junction contained 4 bases not matched to a gene. The CDR3: CASRSSGGPDTQYF. In DNA form, the CDR3 reads TGTGCCAGCAGAAGTAGCGGGGGGCCAGATACGCAGTATTTT.

The CDR3 coding sequence is TGTGCCAGCAGCGACTTGGGACTTGAAAAACTGTTTTTT. Amino acids: CASSDLGLEKLFF. V gene TRBV7-9 combines with J gene TRBJ1-4; TRBD1 is a possible D gene (5 bases). V was trimmed by 5 bases and J by 7 bases, leaving 11 bases between them. Germline V gives CDR1 SEHNR, CDR2 FQNEAQ (reference sequence). CDR3 length: 13 amino acids. Variable domain in full (rest from reference TRBV7-9 and TRBJ1-4): DTGVSQNPRHKITKRGQNVTFRCDPISEHNRLYWYRQTLGQGPEFLTYFQNEAQLEKSRLLSDRFSAERPKGSFSTLEIQRTEQGDSAMYLCASSDLGLEKLFFGSGTQLSVL.

The chain uses TRBV5-1 and TRBJ2-1; 8 bases map to TRBD2. Germline-derived CDR1 and CDR2 are SGHRS and YFSETQ. V trimming: 9 bases; J trimming: 3 bases; junction bases outside the gene matches: 2. The CDR3 loop spans 12 amino acids. CDR3 loop: CATGGGYNEQFF. The CDR3 DNA sequence: TGCGCCACCGGGGGGGGCTACAATGAGCAGTTCTTC.

The chain carries TRBV3-1 (or the pseudogene TRBV3-2) and TRBJ1-2; TRBD1 matches 7 bases. This CDR3 spans 15 amino acids. Germline V gene lookup returns CDR1 LGHDT and CDR2 YNNKEL (reference sequence). The ends lost 1 base at V and 5 bases at J; junction bases unmatched: 7. The CDR3 sequence: CASSQGGGGGYGYTF. CDR3 bases: TGTGCCAGCAGCCAAGGTGGAGGGGGCGGGTATGGCTACACCTTC.

This sequence joins TRBV7-3 and TRBJ2-5; 13 bases map to TRBD2. The CDR3 totals 15 residues. The V and J ends lost 6 bases and 4 bases, in that order; junction bases with no gene match: 5. In germline, CDR1 is SGHTA, CDR2 FQGTGA. The CDR3 DNA follows: TGTGCCAGCAGGCCGGGACTAGCGGGGACAGAGACCCAGTACTTC. It codes for CASRPGLAGTETQYF. Full variable domain (remainder filled in from reference TRBV7-3 and TRBJ2-5): GAGVSQTPSNKVTEKGKYVELRCDPISGHTALYWYRQSLGQGPEFLIYFQGTGAADDSGLPNDRFFAVRPEGSVSTLKIQRTERGDSAVYLCASRPGLAGTETQYFGPGTRLLVL.

V usage is TRBV2 and J usage is TRBJ2-1; no reliable D call. Germline assignment: CDR1 SNHLY and CDR2 FYNNEI. This CDR3 is 14 amino acids long. Trimming stripped 5 bases from V and 1 base from J, with 9 bases between. The CDR3 coding sequence is TGTGCCAGCAGTTCAGAGGCTTCCTACAATGAGCAGTTCTTC. Amino acids: CASSSEASYNEQFF.

V usage is TRBV6-5 and J usage is TRBJ2-4; possible D gene TRBD1, 6 bases. The CDR3 covers 12 residues. Germline CDR1 MNHEY, CDR2 SVGAGI. Trimming shortened V by 9 bases and J by 10 bases, and 16 bases separated the two germline ends. This chain's CDR3 is CASGTRIGIQYF. Written as DNA, the CDR3 is TGTGCCAGTGGGACACGGATTGGGATTCAGTACTTC.

This chain connects TRBV30 to TRBJ2-1, with D tentatively TRBD1 (6 bases). V dropped 4 bases and J dropped 10 bases, with 14 bases sitting between them. CDR1 and CDR2 from the germline V gene are GTSNPN and SVGIG (reference sequence). CDR3 length equals 12 residues. The CDR3 is CAWTDRLREQFF. CDR3 DNA: TGTGCCTGGACAGACAGGCTTCGGGAGCAGTTCTTC.

This chain connects TRBV10-2 to TRBJ2-7, with D possibly matching TRBD1 (6 bases). The V end lost 7 bases, the J end lost 4 bases, and 8 bases lay between the germline ends. CDR3 length: 11 amino acids. Germline-derived CDR1 and CDR2 are WSHSY and SAAADI. This chain's CDR3 is CASTGEYEQYF. The CDR3 DNA follows: TGCGCCAGCACAGGGGAGTACGAGCAGTACTTC.

This clone was counted a few times. This chain joins TRBV20-1 and TRBJ1-2, with 8 bases aligning to TRBD1. V was pared by 3 bases and J by 14 bases, with 5 bases of the junction left unmatched. The CDR3 loop spans 10 amino acids. Germline CDR1 reads DFQATT; CDR2 reads SNEGSKA (reference sequence). Here the CDR3 reads CSARDRVFTF. The CDR3 DNA sequence: TGCAGTGCTAGGGACAGGGTTTTTACCTTC.

The chain recombines TRBV15 with TRBJ2-6; D uncertain. This CDR3 is 17 amino acids long. V was pared by 3 bases and J by 0 bases, with 12 bases between. In germline, CDR1 is LNHNV, CDR2 YYDKDF (reference sequence). CDR3 protein: CATSRTPFGSGANVLTF. CDR3 coding DNA: TGTGCCACCAGCAGGACACCATTTGGCTCTGGGGCCAACGTCCTGACTTTC.

V gene TRBV2 combines with J gene TRBJ1-2; possible D gene TRBD1, 6 bases. Trimming stripped 7 bases from V and 7 bases from J, with 19 bases between. Per the germline V gene, CDR1 is SNHLY and CDR2 is FYNNEI. This CDR3 is built from 14 residues. The CDR3 coding sequence is TGTGCCAGCACCATAGGTCAGGGGAGCGCTGGCTACACCTTC. Protein product: CASTIGQGSAGYTF.

The rearrangement links TRBV2 to TRBJ1-1; no clear D. Germline V lookup: CDR1 SNHLY, CDR2 FYNNEI. The CDR3 consists of 13 residues. V lost 7 bases and J lost 1, with 10 bases in between. The CDR3 coding sequence is TGTGCCAGCAACCGAGGTAGGAACACTGAAGCTTTCTTT. This translates into CASNRGRNTEAFF.

The chain couples TRBV6-2 or TRBV6-3 to TRBJ2-3; 8 bases agree with TRBD1. V dropped 5 bases and J dropped 7; count of bases not matched to a gene: 14. Per germline, CDR1 MNHEY and CDR2 SVGEGT. This CDR3 is built from 16 residues. In DNA form, the CDR3 reads TGTGCCAGCAGTACCTACCGGGACAGGAACCTTTATACGCAGTATTTT. This sequence encodes CASSTYRDRNLYTQYF.

This clone has a handful of counts. The chain employs TRBV9 and TRBJ1-1; no definite D call. Trimming took off 3 bases at V and 3 bases at J, with 12 bases between the two ends. This CDR3 has 14 amino acids. CDR1 SGDLS and CDR2 YYNGEE come from the germline V gene. CDR3 loop: CASSGEAWDTEAFF. DNA for the CDR3: TGTGCCAGCAGCGGGGAGGCTTGGGACACTGAAGCTTTCTTT.

This chain connects TRBV6-6 to TRBJ2-5; TRBD2 matches at 9 bases. Germline CDR1 MNHNY, CDR2 SVGAGI (reference sequence). Trimming at V came to 6 bases and at J to 4 bases, leaving 9 bases not matched to a gene. CDR3 length: 15 residues. CDR3 sequence (DNA): TGTGCCAGCAGAGAAAGCGGGGGGCGGGGAGAGACCCAGTACTTC. Its protein is CASRESGGRGETQYF.

V and J are TRBV6-1 and TRBJ1-2; 8 bases map to TRBD1. Unmatched junction bases numbered 7, after V lost 0 bases and J lost 4 bases. The length of the CDR3 is 16 residues. Germline CDR1 reads MNHNS; CDR2 reads SASEGT. The CDR3 here is CASSEATGVFPYGYTF. The CDR3 region has the DNA TGTGCCAGCAGTGAAGCGACAGGGGTATTCCCCTATGGCTACACCTTC.

The genes are TRBV5-4 and TRBJ2-2, with 14 nucleotides matching TRBD2. The trim removed 7 bases at V and 6 bases at J, leaving 11 bases unmatched. Germline CDR1 and CDR2: SGHNT and YYREEE (reference sequence). The CDR3 is 17 residues long. The CDR3 sequence is CASGRLAGGPGPGELFF. CDR3 sequence (DNA): TGTGCCAGCGGCAGACTAGCGGGAGGGCCGGGCCCCGGGGAGCTGTTTTTT. Full variable domain (missing parts from reference TRBV5-4 and TRBJ2-2): ETGVTQSPTHLIKTRGQQVTLRCSSQSGHNTVSWYQQALGQGPQFIFQYYREEENGRGNFPPRFSGLQFPNYSSELNVNALELDDSALYLCASGRLAGGPGPGELFFGEGSRLTVL.

J is TRBJ1-1 and V is TRBV19; TRBD1 might be the D (5 bases). Trimming took 3 bases from V and 4 from J, leaving 12 bases between them. The germline V gene has CDR1 LNHDA and CDR2 SQIVND (reference sequence). This CDR3 is built from 14 residues. The CDR3 spells CASSMVGQITEAFF. In DNA form, the CDR3 reads TGTGCCAGTAGTATGGTGGGGCAGATCACTGAAGCTTTCTTT.

This rearrangement joins TRBV12-3 or TRBV12-4 to TRBJ1-5, with unresolved D. The CDR3 covers 12 residues. Trimming took off 6 bases at V and 4 bases at J, with 7 bases between the two ends. The CDR3 DNA follows: TGTGCCAGCAGGGACTCTAATCAGCCCCAGCATTTT. Residues: CASRDSNQPQHF.

This sequence joins TRBV3-1 (or the pseudogene TRBV3-2) and TRBJ1-1; possibly TRBD1 for D (5 bases). Germline CDR1 is LGHDT and CDR2 is YNNKEL (reference sequence). The CDR3 sequence is 17 residues long. Trimming shortened V by 4 bases and J by 0 bases, and 18 bases separated the two germline ends. DNA of the CDR3: TGTGCCAGCAGCCCCCCTAAACAGGCACTGATGAACACTGAAGCTTTCTTT. Its protein is CASSPPKQALMNTEAFF.

The V call is TRBV4-1, the J call TRBJ1-2, with D unclear. The CDR3 length is 14 residues. V was pared by 0 bases and J by 0 bases, with 5 bases between. Per the germline V gene, CDR1 is MGHRA and CDR2 is YSYEKL. CDR3 residues: CASSQDTANYGYTF. The CDR3 coding sequence is TGCGCCAGCAGCCAAGACACAGCTAACTATGGCTACACCTTC.

CDR3 sequence: CASSRRTGKSEKLFF. As DNA, the CDR3 is TGTGCCAGCAGCAGGCGGACAGGGAAGTCCGAAAAACTGTTTTTT. The rearrangement links TRBV5-8 to TRBJ1-4, with TRBD1 matching 8 bases. In germline, CDR1 is SGHTS, CDR2 YDEGEE. V lost 4 bases and J lost 8; bases outside the gene matches: 10. This CDR3 comprises 15 residues.

The chain is built from TRBV14 and TRBJ1-1; D is undetermined. CDR1 and CDR2 (germline): SGHDN, FVKESK. The CDR3 sequence is 17 residues long. The V end lost 1 base, the J end lost 1 base, and 16 bases lay between the germline ends. The CDR3 loop reads CASSQVRAGTGNTEAFF. DNA for the CDR3: TGTGCCAGCAGCCAAGTCCGGGCGGGAACGGGGAACACTGAAGCTTTCTTT.

The rearrangement links TRBV29-1 to TRBJ2-7; D might be TRBD1 (6 bases). Germline CDR1 and CDR2: SQVTM and ANQGSEA. The CDR3 extends over 15 amino acids. The V end was cut by 3 bases, the J end by 7 bases, with 22 bases between. The CDR3 nucleotides read TGCAGCGTTGATTGGGAGACAGGAGCTCTTACGGAGCAGTACTTC. This translates into CSVDWETGALTEQYF.

The CDR3 here is CASSPGGDRTEAFF. The DNA of the CDR3 is TGCGCCAGCAGCCCTGGGGGTGACAGGACTGAAGCTTTCTTT. This chain uses TRBV4-3 with TRBJ1-1; D is perhaps TRBD1 (6 bases). V lost 4 bases and J 5 bases, leaving 14 bases between the germline ends. The CDR3 is 14 residues long. Germline V gene data show CDR1 as LGHNA and CDR2 as YSLEER.

The V and J genes are TRBV7-7 and TRBJ2-3; 9 nucleotides match TRBD1. Per germline, CDR1 SSHAT and CDR2 FNYEAQ (reference sequence). The CDR3 has 17 amino acids. Trimming cost V 4 bases and J 3 bases; bases outside gene matches: 11. The CDR3: CASSSGPGTGLTDTQYF. CDR3 DNA: TGTGCCAGCAGCTCCGGCCCCGGGACAGGGCTAACAGATACGCAGTATTTT.